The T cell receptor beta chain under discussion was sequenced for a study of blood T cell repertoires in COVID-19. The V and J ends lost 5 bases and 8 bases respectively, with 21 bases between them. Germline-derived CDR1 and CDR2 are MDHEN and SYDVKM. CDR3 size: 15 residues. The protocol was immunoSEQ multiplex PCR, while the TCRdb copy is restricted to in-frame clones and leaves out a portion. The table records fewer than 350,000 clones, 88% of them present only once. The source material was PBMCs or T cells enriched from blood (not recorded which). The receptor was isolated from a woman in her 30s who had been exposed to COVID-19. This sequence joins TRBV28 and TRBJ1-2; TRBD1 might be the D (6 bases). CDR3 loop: CASSVDSDRSSGYTF. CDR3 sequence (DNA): TGTGCCAGCAGTGTCGACTCGGACAGATCGTCGGGCTACACCTTC.